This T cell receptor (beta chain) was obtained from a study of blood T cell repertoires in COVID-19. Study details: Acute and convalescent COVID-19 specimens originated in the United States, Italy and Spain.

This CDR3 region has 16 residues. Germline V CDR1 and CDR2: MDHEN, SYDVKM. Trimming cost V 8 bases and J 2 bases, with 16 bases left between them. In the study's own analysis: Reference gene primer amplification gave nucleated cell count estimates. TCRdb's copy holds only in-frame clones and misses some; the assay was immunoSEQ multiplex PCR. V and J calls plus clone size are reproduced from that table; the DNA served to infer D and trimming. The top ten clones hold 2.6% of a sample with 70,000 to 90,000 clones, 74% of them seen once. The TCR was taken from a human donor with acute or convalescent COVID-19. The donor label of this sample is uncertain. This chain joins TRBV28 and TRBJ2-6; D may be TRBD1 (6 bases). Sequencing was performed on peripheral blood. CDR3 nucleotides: TGTGCCAGCCTGGTCCCCGCAGGGGCTGGGGCCAACGTCCTGACTTTC. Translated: CASLVPAGAGANVLTF.